Listed below are T cell receptor beta chains from one sample, sequenced in a study of blood T cell repertoires in COVID-19. Sequencing was performed with immunoSEQ multiplex PCR; in TCRdb, only in-frame clones are kept and a portion is missing. Altogether hundreds of thousands of clones are present, around four fifths being singletons, with the ten largest covering roughly 5%. The specimen was peripheral blood. Every receptor here comes from a man aged 80 or over with acute or convalescent COVID-19. Both conserved end residues are part of each CDR3. D genes are given only for firm matches. The size of a clone is reported for some rows only, either as once, few or many, or as a class for expanded clones.

d_call j_call clone_size v_call cdr3_aa cdr3_nt
NA TRBJ2-2 few TRBV9 CASSVGWLITGELFF TGTGCCAGCAGCGTAGGGTGGCTGATCACCGGGGAGCTGTTTTTT
NA TRBJ1-6 NA TRBV11-2 CASSLPNNSPLHF TGTGCCAGCAGCTTACCAAATAATTCACCCCTCCACTTT
NA TRBJ2-3 once TRBV6-2/TRBV6-3 CASSYSASLITDTQYF TGTGCCAGCAGTTATTCCGCGAGCCTTATCACAGATACGCAGTATTTT
NA TRBJ1-2 once TRBV3-1/TRBV3-2 CASSQAIRNYGYTF TGTGCCAGCAGCCAAGCCATCCGGAACTATGGCTACACCTTC
TRBD1 TRBJ2-7 NA TRBV7-2 CASSLEADRAYEQYF TGTGCCAGCAGCCTAGAGGCGGACAGGGCCTACGAGCAGTACTTC
TRBD1 TRBJ2-3 NA TRBV5-4 CASSMVDRGSTDTQYF TGTGCCAGCAGCATGGTTGACAGGGGTAGCACAGATACGCAGTATTTT
TRBD1 TRBJ2-7 once TRBV18 CASSPNTGGTAYEQYF TGTGCCAGCTCACCTAACACAGGGGGTACCGCCTACGAGCAGTACTTC
NA TRBJ1-5 NA TRBV20-1 CSAGVNQPQHF TGCAGTGCAGGGGTCAATCAGCCCCAGCATTTT
TRBD1 TRBJ2-2 NA TRBV5-1 CATYRGTGNTGELFF TGCGCCACCTACCGAGGGACAGGGAACACCGGGGAGCTGTTTTTT
NA TRBJ2-3 NA TRBV9 CASSAPSVGTQYF TGTGCCAGCAGCGCTCCTAGCGTGGGTACGCAGTATTTT
NA TRBJ2-5 NA TRBV19 CASSMEREETQYF TGTGCCAGTAGTATGGAGAGAGAAGAGACCCAGTACTTC
TRBD1 TRBJ2-1 NA TRBV7-9 CASSLTQGANNEQFF TGTGCCAGCAGCTTAACACAGGGGGCAAACAATGAGCAGTTCTTC
TRBD1 TRBJ1-1 NA TRBV5-1 CASSLEGTGRMNTEAFF TGCGCCAGCAGCTTGGAAGGGACAGGACGGATGAACACTGAAGCTTTCTTT
NA TRBJ1-3 NA TRBV6-1 CASSEFKGYRGSGNTIYF TGTGCCAGCAGTGAATTTAAAGGATACCGAGGGTCAGGAAACACCATATATTTT
NA TRBJ2-6 NA TRBV28 CASSMAGETGANVLTF TGTGCCAGCAGTATGGCAGGGGAAACTGGGGCCAACGTCCTGACTTTC
NA TRBJ1-1 NA TRBV30 CAWSKTGNTEAFF TGTGCCTGGAGTAAAACAGGGAACACTGAAGCTTTCTTT
NA TRBJ2-7 NA TRBV29-1 CSVTSGVNEQYF TGCAGCGTTACGTCAGGGGTCAACGAGCAGTACTTC
NA TRBJ1-1 NA TRBV3-1/TRBV3-2 CASSPLMNTEAFF TGTGCCAGCAGCCCTCTTATGAACACTGAAGCTTTCTTT
NA TRBJ2-7 NA TRBV5-8 CASSLIRGTSYEQYF TGTGCCAGCAGCTTGATTCGGGGAACCTCCTACGAGCAGTACTTC
NA TRBJ2-1 NA TRBV12-5 CASGLEGHEQFF TGTGCTAGTGGTTTGGAGGGGCATGAGCAGTTCTTC
TRBD1 TRBJ1-2 NA TRBV5-6 CASSLWSGTEEKGYTF TGTGCCAGCAGCTTGTGGTCCGGGACAGAGGAGAAAGGCTACACCTTC
NA TRBJ1-4 NA TRBV7-9 CASSLTGTSNEKLFF TGTGCCAGCAGCTTAACAGGGACGTCTAATGAAAAACTGTTTTTT
NA TRBJ1-2 few TRBV18 CASSLSYGYTF TGTGCCAGCTCACTCTCTTATGGCTACACCTTC
NA TRBJ1-1 NA TRBV19 CASSTPWQGSNTEAFF TGTGCCAGTAGCACTCCGTGGCAGGGATCGAACACTGAAGCTTTCTTT
NA TRBJ2-7 NA TRBV29-1 CSVNGGPNPYEQYF TGCAGCGTAAACGGAGGACCGAATCCGTACGAGCAGTACTTC
TRBD1 TRBJ2-7 once TRBV6-5 CASSYWGQGGYEQYF TGTGCCAGCAGTTACTGGGGACAGGGGGGGTACGAGCAGTACTTC
TRBD2 TRBJ2-1 NA TRBV5-1 CASSSFSSGGTYNEQFF TGCGCCAGCAGCTCGTTTTCTAGCGGGGGGACCTACAATGAGCAGTTCTTC
NA TRBJ2-3 NA TRBV5-1 CASKSSAYEDTQYF TGCGCCAGCAAGAGCAGCGCCTACGAGGATACGCAGTATTTT
TRBD2 TRBJ2-7 NA TRBV27 CASRASGGRAEQYF TGTGCCAGCAGGGCTAGCGGGGGTCGGGCCGAGCAGTACTTC
TRBD2 TRBJ2-2 NA TRBV3-1/TRBV3-2 CASSQEEIAGYTGELFF TGTGCCAGCAGCCAAGAGGAGATAGCGGGATACACCGGGGAGCTGTTTTTT
NA TRBJ2-7 NA TRBV5-6 CASSSYVREAYEQYF TGTGCCAGCAGCTCTTACGTGAGGGAGGCCTACGAGCAGTACTTC
TRBD1 TRBJ1-1 few TRBV5-1 CASSLIGTGEEAFF TGCGCCAGCAGCTTGATAGGGACAGGGGAAGAAGCTTTCTTT
TRBD2 TRBJ2-3 NA TRBV7-9 CASSLGTSVFPTDTQYF TGTGCCAGCAGCTTGGGGACTAGCGTTTTCCCCACAGATACGCAGTATTTT
NA TRBJ2-1 few TRBV28 CANPLPPLVSSGNEQFF TGTGCCAACCCCCTTCCCCCTCTAGTTTCGTCGGGAAATGAGCAGTTCTTC
NA TRBJ1-3 NA TRBV7-2 CASSRGSGNTIYF TGTGCCAGCAGTCGGGGCTCTGGAAACACCATATATTTT
TRBD2 TRBJ2-7 NA TRBV3-1/TRBV3-2 CASSQDSGVGGEQYF TGTGCCAGCAGCCAAGATAGCGGGGTTGGAGGCGAGCAGTACTTC
TRBD2 TRBJ2-5 NA TRBV18 CASSDLRGGQETQYF TGTGCCAGCTCGGACCTCCGCGGGGGCCAAGAGACCCAGTACTTC
TRBD2 TRBJ2-2 once TRBV6-2/TRBV6-3 CASSYSWGLAGRTGELFF TGTGCCAGCAGTTACTCCTGGGGACTAGCGGGAAGGACCGGGGAGCTGTTTTTT
TRBD1 TRBJ1-5 NA TRBV2 CASRQGARGNQPQHF TGTGCCAGCAGACAGGGGGCGCGCGGTAATCAGCCCCAGCATTTT
NA TRBJ1-2 NA TRBV7-9 CASSLASGVSGYTF TGTGCCAGCAGCTTAGCGTCAGGGGTCTCGGGCTACACCTTC
NA TRBJ1-3 NA TRBV6-6 CASSWKVENTIYF TGTGCCAGCAGTTGGAAAGTGGAGAACACCATATATTTT